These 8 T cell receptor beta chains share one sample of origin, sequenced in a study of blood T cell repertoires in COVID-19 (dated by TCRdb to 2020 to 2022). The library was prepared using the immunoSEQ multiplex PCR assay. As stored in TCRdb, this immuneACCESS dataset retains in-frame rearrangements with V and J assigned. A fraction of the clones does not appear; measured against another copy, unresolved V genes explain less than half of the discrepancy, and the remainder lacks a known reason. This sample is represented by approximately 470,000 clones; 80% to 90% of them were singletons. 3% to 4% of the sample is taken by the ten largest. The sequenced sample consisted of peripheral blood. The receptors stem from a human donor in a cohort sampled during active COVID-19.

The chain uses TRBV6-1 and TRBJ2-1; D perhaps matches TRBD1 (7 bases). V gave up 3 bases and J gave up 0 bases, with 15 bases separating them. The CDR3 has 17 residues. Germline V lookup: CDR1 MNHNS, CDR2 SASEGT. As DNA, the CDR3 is TGTGCCAGCAGTGAGGAGGGGGCTTCAAGCTCCTACAATGAGCAGTTCTTC. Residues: CASSEEGASSSYNEQFF.

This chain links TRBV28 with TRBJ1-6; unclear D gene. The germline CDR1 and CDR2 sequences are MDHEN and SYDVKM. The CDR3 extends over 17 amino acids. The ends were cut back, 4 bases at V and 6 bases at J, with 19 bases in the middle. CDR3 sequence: CASSSRISPVLNSPLHF. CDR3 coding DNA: TGTGCCAGCAGTTCAAGAATTAGCCCAGTCCTTAATTCACCCCTCCACTTT.

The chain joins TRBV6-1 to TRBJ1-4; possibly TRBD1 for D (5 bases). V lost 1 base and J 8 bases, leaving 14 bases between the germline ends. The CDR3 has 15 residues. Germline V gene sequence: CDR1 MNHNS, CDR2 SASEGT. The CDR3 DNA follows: TGTGCCAGCAGTGAAGGGGCAGGGATTGGCGAAAAACTGTTTTTT. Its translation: CASSEGAGIGEKLFF.

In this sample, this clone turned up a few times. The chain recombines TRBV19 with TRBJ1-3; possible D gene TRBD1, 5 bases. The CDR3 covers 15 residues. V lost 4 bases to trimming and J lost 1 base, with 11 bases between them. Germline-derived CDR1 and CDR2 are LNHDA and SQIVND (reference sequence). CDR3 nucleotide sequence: TGTGCCAGTAGTAGCGCGACAGCGTCTGGAAACACCATATATTTT. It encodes CASSSATASGNTIYF.

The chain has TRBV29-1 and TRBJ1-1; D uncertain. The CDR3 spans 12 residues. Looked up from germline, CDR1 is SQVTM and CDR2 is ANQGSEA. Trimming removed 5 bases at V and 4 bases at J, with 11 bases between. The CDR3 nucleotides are TGCAGCGTTAGGGAGCCGGGCACTGAAGCTTTCTTT. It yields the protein CSVREPGTEAFF.

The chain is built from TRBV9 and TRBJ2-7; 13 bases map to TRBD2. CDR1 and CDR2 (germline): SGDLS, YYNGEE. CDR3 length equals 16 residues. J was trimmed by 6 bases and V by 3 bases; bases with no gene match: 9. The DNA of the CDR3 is TGTGCCAGCAGCGCAAATCCGGGACTAGCGGGGTTCGAGCAGTACTTC. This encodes CASSANPGLAGFEQYF. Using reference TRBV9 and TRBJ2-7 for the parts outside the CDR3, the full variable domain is DSGVTQTPKHLITATGQRVTLRCSPRSGDLSVYWYQQSLDQGLQFLIQYYNGEERAKGNILERFSAQQFPDLHSELNLSSLELGDSALYFCASSANPGLAGFEQYFGPGTRLTVT.

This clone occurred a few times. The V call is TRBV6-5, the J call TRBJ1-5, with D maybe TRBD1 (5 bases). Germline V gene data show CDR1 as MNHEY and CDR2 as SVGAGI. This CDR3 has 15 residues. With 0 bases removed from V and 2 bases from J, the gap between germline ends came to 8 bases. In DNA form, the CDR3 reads TGTGCCAGCAGTTACTCTGGGGCCGGCAATCAGCCCCAGCATTTT. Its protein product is CASSYSGAGNQPQHF.

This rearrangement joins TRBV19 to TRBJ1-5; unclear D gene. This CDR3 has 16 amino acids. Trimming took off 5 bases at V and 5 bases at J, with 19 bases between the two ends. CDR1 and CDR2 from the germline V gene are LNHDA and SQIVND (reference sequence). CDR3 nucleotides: TGTGCCAGTAGTTTCCTACTACTGCCCCGAGATCAGCCCCAGCATTTT. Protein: CASSFLLLPRDQPQHF.